The next 16 T cell receptor beta chains were all read from a single sample in a study of patients and donors after allogeneic stem cell transplantation (dated by TCRdb to the early 2020s). The library was obtained by RT-PCR. Instrument on record: NextSeq 550. TCRdb ran its own pipeline on the public reads, namely fastp trimming at Q25 and MiXCR clone calling, and kept in-frame beta chains. Rows are unified per CDR3 protein, each entry keeping the most common DNA and genes. In all, the sample holds about 200,000 distinct CDR3 sequences, and 41% of those were seen once. The biggest ten clones account for 33% of the sample. Sequencing was done on a sample of blood, either unsorted or a sorted T cell fraction (not recorded which). These receptors all stem from a human donor who was either an allogeneic HSCT recipient or a stem cell or donor lymphocyte infusion donor (not recorded which). It is not recorded whose cells these are; they may come from a transplant donor.

V gene TRBV12-3 or TRBV12-4 combines with J gene TRBJ2-4; maybe TRBD2 (6 bases). V was cut by 5 bases and J by 8 bases, with 16 bases left in between. The CDR3 sequence is 14 residues long. The CDR3, as DNA: TGTGCCAGCAGTCGGGATACGTCGGGGGACATTCAGTACTTC. Translated, it gives CASSRDTSGDIQYF.

This chain connects TRBV7-9 to TRBJ2-7; 7 positions match TRBD1. This CDR3 comprises 14 residues. The germline CDR1 and CDR2 sequences are SEHNR and FQNEAQ (reference sequence). Germline trimming cut 5 bases from V and 3 bases from J; bases unmatched to any gene: 7. The DNA of the CDR3 is TGTGCCAGCAGCCCGGACAGGTCTTACTACGAGCAGTACTTC. The encoded protein is CASSPDRSYYEQYF.

This clonotype was seen only a few times. This chain connects TRBV20-1 to TRBJ1-2; maybe TRBD1 (5 bases). The CDR3 length is 13 residues. The V end was cut by 5 bases, the J end by 3 bases, with 13 bases between. Germline assignment: CDR1 DFQATT and CDR2 SNEGSKA (reference sequence). The chain's CDR3 is CSAFQGKDYGYTF. In nucleotides, the CDR3 is TGCAGTGCTTTCCAGGGCAAGGACTATGGCTACACCTTC.

This clonotype turned up a few times. The chain joins TRBV2 to TRBJ1-1; D may be TRBD1 (5 bases). Trimming removed 5 bases at V and 1 base at J, with 11 bases between. Germline assignment: CDR1 SNHLY and CDR2 FYNNEI. The CDR3 has 14 residues. The CDR3 DNA is TGTGCCAGCAGTCCCTATACAGGGAACACTGAAGCTTTCTTT. Translating it yields CASSPYTGNTEAFF.

J is TRBJ2-1 and V is TRBV3-1, with 8 bases matching TRBD2. The germline V gene has CDR1 LGHDT and CDR2 YNNKEL (reference sequence). This CDR3 region has 16 residues. V was clipped by 4 bases and J by 2 bases; unmatched bases: 7. The CDR3 coding sequence is TGTGCCAGCAGCCTCGGGATTAGCGGGACCTACAATGAGCAGTTCTTC. Amino acid sequence: CASSLGISGTYNEQFF.

V usage is TRBV7-2 and J usage is TRBJ2-3; D call uncertain. Germline lookup yields CDR1 SGHTA and CDR2 FQGNSA. V gave up 1 base and J gave up 7 bases, with 12 bases separating them. This CDR3 has 14 residues. CDR3 bases: TGTGCCAGCAGCTTAGAATCCGCGACAAATACGCAGTATTTT. Its protein is CASSLESATNTQYF.

There are a few counts of this clonotype. The chain has TRBV7-8 and TRBJ1-4; no clear D gene. Germline V CDR1 and CDR2: SGHVS, FQNEAQ. The CDR3 covers 15 residues. Deletions cut 1 base from V and 10 bases from J, with 16 bases between. CDR3 coding DNA: TGTGCCAGCAGCTTAGGTCGCCTCCCCGCCAGAAAACTGTTTTTT. Amino acids: CASSLGRLPARKLFF.

This clonotype is a singleton in its sample. J is TRBJ2-3 and V is TRBV7-2, with a tentative D call TRBD2 (5 bases). The ends were cut back, 1 base at V and 0 bases at J, with 8 bases in the middle. CDR3 length: 15 residues. The germline gives CDR1 SGHTA, CDR2 FQGNSA. The CDR3 loop is CASSLVGGSTDTQYF. The CDR3 nucleotides read TGTGCCAGCAGCTTAGTGGGCGGGAGCACAGATACGCAGTATTTT.

A single count supports this clonotype. This sequence joins TRBV14 and TRBJ2-1; D not resolved. Trimming removed 4 bases from V and 2 bases from J, with 12 bases in between. The germline V gene encodes CDR1 SGHDN and CDR2 FVKESK. CDR3 length equals 15 residues. The CDR3: CASSPAIATYNEQFF. For the CDR3, the DNA is TGTGCCAGCAGCCCGGCAATAGCCACCTACAATGAGCAGTTCTTC.

Only a few counts were recorded for this clonotype. This chain joins TRBV3-1 and TRBJ1-3, with D maybe TRBD1 (5 bases). V was cut by 1 base and J by 4 bases, with 14 bases left in between. CDR3 size: 16 residues. Germline V gene data show CDR1 as LGHDT and CDR2 as YNNKEL (reference sequence). CDR3 in DNA: TGTGCCAGCAGCCAAGGGGCAGGGACGTACGGAAACACCATATATTTT. This codes for CASSQGAGTYGNTIYF. Filled out from reference TRBV3-1 and TRBJ1-3, the complete variable domain reads DTAVSQTPKYLVTQMGNDKSIKCEQNLGHDTMYWYKQDSKKFLKIMFSYNNKELIINETVPNRFSPKSPDKAHLNLHINSLELGDSAVYFCASSQGAGTYGNTIYFGEGSWLTVV.

This clonotype was counted a few times. This chain connects TRBV13 to TRBJ2-5; no clear D gene. Deletions cut 8 bases from V and 0 bases from J, with 10 bases between. The CDR3 is 13 amino acids. The V gene's germline CDR1 is PRHDT and CDR2 FYEKMQ (reference sequence). The CDR3 sequence: CASCRRNQETQYF. In DNA form, the CDR3 reads TGTGCCAGCTGCCGCCGGAACCAAGAGACCCAGTACTTC.

The chain uses TRBV29-1 and TRBJ2-1; 11 bases map to TRBD2. Germline-derived CDR1 and CDR2 are SQVTM and ANQGSEA. V lost 7 bases, J lost 7 bases, and 9 bases stayed unmatched. The CDR3 has 14 amino acids. Here the CDR3 DNA reads TGCAGCGCCCAGCTAGCGGGAGGAGGTAATGAGCAGTTCTTC. This translates into CSAQLAGGGNEQFF.

This chain joins TRBV4-3 and TRBJ2-7; either TRBD1 or TRBD2 may fit D (5 bases each). The CDR3 has 15 amino acids. From germline, CDR1 is LGHNA and CDR2 YSLEER. With 0 bases removed from V and 4 bases from J, the gap between germline ends came to 13 bases. CDR3 in amino acids: CASSQERTGRYEQYF. DNA for the CDR3: TGCGCCAGCAGCCAAGAGAGAACGGGACGATACGAGCAGTACTTC.

The genes are TRBV5-1 and TRBJ1-2; D ambiguous. Trimming cost V 1 base and J 2 bases, with 6 bases left between them. The germline CDR1 and CDR2 sequences are SGHRS and YFSETQ. The CDR3 spans 13 residues. CDR3 protein: CASSLWQNYGYTF. Written as DNA, the CDR3 is TGCGCCAGCAGCTTGTGGCAGAACTATGGCTACACCTTC.

This clonotype was detected a few times. V and J are TRBV29-1 and TRBJ1-1; D is unresolved. Trimming removed 7 bases at V and 7 bases at J, with 10 bases between. This CDR3 has 10 residues. Per the germline V gene, CDR1 is SQVTM and CDR2 is ANQGSEA. Here the CDR3 reads CSDRTHEAFF. The CDR3, as DNA: TGCAGCGACCGAACCCATGAAGCTTTCTTT.

This clonotype showed up just a few times. CDR3 sequence (DNA): TGTGCCAGCAGCCCCGGACCACCTTTAGGTTACGAGCAGTACTTC. The encoded protein is CASSPGPPLGYEQYF. The rearrangement uses TRBV12-3 or TRBV12-4 and TRBJ2-7; D remains unclear. There are 15 residues in the CDR3. V lost 6 bases and J 4 bases, leaving 19 bases between the germline ends.